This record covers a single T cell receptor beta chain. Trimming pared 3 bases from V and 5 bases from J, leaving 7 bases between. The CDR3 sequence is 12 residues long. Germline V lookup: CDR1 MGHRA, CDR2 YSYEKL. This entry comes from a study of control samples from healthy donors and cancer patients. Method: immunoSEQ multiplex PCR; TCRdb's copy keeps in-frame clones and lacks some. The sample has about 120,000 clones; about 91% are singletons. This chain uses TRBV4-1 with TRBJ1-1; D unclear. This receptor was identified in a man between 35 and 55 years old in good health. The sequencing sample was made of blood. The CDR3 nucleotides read TGCGCCAGCAGCCACCGTGGGACTGAAGCTTTCTTT. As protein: CASSHRGTEAFF.